The 4 T cell receptor beta chains presented below share a single source sample, sequenced in a study of blood T cells in healthy people across ages. The use of a sample-barcoded 5' primer and a J-beta primer mix characterized a second PCR of about 6 to 12 cycles. MiXCR, applied by TCRdb to the 5' RACE reads, yields one record per CDR3 protein. This repertoire shows 780,000 or so distinct CDR3 sequences, roughly three fifths found once; its top ten account for around 24%. Sequencing was carried out using blood. The receptors shown here come from a man in his forties or fifties in good health.

In regard to this clonotype: The junction shows a germline mismatch at one end, possibly a read error. V is TRBV29-1 and J is TRBJ2-7; D is possibly TRBD1 (6 bases). Per the germline V gene, CDR1 is SQVTM and CDR2 is ANQGSEA. This CDR3 region has 13 residues. CDR3 protein: CGVETTGAYEQYF. The CDR3 region has the DNA TGCGGCGTGGAAACGACAGGAGCCTACGAGCAGTACTTC.

The gene calls are TRBV7-2 and TRBJ2-3, with 11 bases that match TRBD1. The CDR3 runs to 14 residues. After removal of 5 bases from V and 7 bases from J, the junction contained 5 bases not matched to a gene. The germline V gene encodes CDR1 SGHTA and CDR2 FQGNSA. The CDR3 protein is CASSPGQGGYTQYF. CDR3 nucleotides: TGTGCCAGCAGCCCGGGACAGGGGGGATATACGCAGTATTTT.

V is TRBV11-2 and J is TRBJ1-2; D perhaps matches TRBD1 (5 bases). Germline V lookup: CDR1 SGHAT, CDR2 FQNNGV. The CDR3 length is 16 residues. V was trimmed by 2 bases and J by 3 bases, leaving 16 bases between them. CDR3 residues: CASSLWGGDGDYGYTF. In DNA, the CDR3 is TGTGCCAGCAGCTTATGGGGAGGGGATGGGGACTATGGCTACACCTTC. Using reference TRBV11-2 and TRBJ1-2 for the parts outside the CDR3, the full variable domain is EAGVAQSPRYKIIEKRQSVAFWCNPISGHATLYWYQQILGQGPKLLIQFQNNGVVDDSQLPKDRFSAERLKGVDSTLKIQPAKLEDSAVYLCASSLWGGDGDYGYTFGSGTRLTVV.

The chain recombines TRBV20-1 with TRBJ2-7; D is unclear. Germline CDR1 reads DFQATT; CDR2 reads SNEGSKA (reference sequence). The CDR3 runs 13 residues. Trimming left V 7 bases short and J 1 base short, with 14 bases between. This chain's CDR3 is CSVSVPNSYEQYF. As DNA, the CDR3 is TGCAGTGTTTCCGTTCCCAATTCCTACGAGCAGTACTTC.